In its sample, the clone carrying this TCR beta chain was seen once. Its specificity is not known. This sample is part of a study of follicular helper T cells after annual influenza vaccination. TCRdb keeps only in-frame clones here, not all; method: immunoSEQ multiplex PCR. The sample comprises around 4,900 clones, 82% of which are singletons, and 2% to 2.5% rests with the top ten. Time point reported: 2015-2016 season, pre-vaccination. Between roughly 35 and 100 mL of blood was drawn per time point. Whole-study results and caveats: Each annual vaccination recalled recurring oligoclonal ICOS+CD38+ cTfh clonotypes.

The length of the CDR3 is 15 residues. Trimming took 1 base from V and 1 from J, leaving 11 bases between them. CDR1 is MNHNS, CDR2 SASEGT, per germline. Sample: CXCR5+ CD38- circulating T follicular helper cells from blood, taken on the day of influenza vaccination. The subset denotes: circulating Tfh, non-naive CD4+CXCR5+PD-1+ (ICOS+CD38+ or ICOS-CD38-). The TCR originated in an adult who received the influenza vaccine. The rearrangement links TRBV6-1 to TRBJ2-7; TRBD1 or TRBD2 may be the D gene (6 bases each). As DNA, the CDR3 is TGTGCCAGCAGTGAAGTCGGGGGCGCTTCCTACGAGCAGTACTTC. It yields the protein CASSEVGGASYEQYF.